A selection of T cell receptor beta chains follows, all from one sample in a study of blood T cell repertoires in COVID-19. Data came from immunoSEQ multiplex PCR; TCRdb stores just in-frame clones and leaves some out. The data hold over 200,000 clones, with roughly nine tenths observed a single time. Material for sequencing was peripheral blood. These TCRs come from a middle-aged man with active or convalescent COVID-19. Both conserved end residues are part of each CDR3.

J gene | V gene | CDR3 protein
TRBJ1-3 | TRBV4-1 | CASSQAAGAGAGNTIYF
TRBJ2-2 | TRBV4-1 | CASSHKPGQGDTGELFF
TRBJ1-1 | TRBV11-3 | CASSLTRGTEAFF
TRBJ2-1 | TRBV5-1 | CASSTADRGRYNEQFF
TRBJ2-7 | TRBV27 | CASSFDRSYEQYF
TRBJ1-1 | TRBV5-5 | CASSFHPLGGNTEAFF
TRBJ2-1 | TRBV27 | CASSYGAGANEQFF
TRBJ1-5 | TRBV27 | CASSLYYSNQPQHF
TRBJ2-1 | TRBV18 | CASSLSRTGGPGEQFF
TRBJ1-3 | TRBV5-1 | CASSLGPTSASSGNTIYF
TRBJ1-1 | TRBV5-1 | CASSLDSHFSNTEAFF
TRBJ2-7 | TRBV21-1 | CASSKANRGAYEQYF
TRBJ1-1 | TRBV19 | CASSIRGRGSTEAFF
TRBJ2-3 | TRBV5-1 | CASSLGQGIPWGTDTQYF
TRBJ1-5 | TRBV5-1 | CASSLGDSSHQPQHF
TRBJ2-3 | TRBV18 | CASSPSRGTRSPDTQYF
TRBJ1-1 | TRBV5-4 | CASSLGGGIAEAFF
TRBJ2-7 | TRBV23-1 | CASSQPFYRDRVSYEQYF
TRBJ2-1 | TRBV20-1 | CSASRGMYNEQFF
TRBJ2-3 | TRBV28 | CASSFYRGGGTDTQYF